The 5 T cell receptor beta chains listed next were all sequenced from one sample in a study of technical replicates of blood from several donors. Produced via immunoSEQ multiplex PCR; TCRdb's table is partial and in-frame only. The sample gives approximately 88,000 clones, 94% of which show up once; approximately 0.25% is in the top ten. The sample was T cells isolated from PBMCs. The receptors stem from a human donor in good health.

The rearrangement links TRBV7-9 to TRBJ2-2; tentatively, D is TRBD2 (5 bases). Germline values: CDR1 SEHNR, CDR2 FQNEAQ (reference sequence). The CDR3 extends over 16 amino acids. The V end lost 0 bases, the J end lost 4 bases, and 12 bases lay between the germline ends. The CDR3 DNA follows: TGTGCCAGCAGCTTAGCGTTGAACCGGGGCACCGGGGAGCTGTTTTTT. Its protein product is CASSLALNRGTGELFF.

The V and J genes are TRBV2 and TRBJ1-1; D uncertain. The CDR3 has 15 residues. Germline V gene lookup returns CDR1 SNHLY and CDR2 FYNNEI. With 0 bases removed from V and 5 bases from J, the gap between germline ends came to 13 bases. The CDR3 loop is CASSEAPGGKTEAFF. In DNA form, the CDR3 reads TGTGCCAGCAGTGAAGCGCCCGGAGGAAAGACTGAAGCTTTCTTT.

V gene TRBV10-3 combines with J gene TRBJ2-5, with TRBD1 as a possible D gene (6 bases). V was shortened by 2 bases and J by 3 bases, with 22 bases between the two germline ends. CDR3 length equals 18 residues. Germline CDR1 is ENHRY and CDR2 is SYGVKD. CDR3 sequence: CAISENSLARGTKETQYF. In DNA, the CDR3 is TGTGCCATCAGTGAGAATTCCCTTGCCAGGGGTACAAAAGAGACCCAGTACTTC.

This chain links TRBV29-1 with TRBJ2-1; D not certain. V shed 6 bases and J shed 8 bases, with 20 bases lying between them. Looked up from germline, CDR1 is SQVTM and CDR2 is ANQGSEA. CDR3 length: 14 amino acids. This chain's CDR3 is CSVSELVVGYEQFF. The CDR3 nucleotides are TGCAGCGTGTCGGAGCTTGTTGTTGGATATGAGCAGTTCTTC.

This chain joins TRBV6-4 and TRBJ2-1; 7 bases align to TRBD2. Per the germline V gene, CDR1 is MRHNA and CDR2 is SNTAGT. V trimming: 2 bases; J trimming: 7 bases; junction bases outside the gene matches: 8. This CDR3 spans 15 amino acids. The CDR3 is CASSDEAGPRNEQFF. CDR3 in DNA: TGTGCCAGCAGTGACGAAGCGGGACCGAGGAATGAGCAGTTCTTC.